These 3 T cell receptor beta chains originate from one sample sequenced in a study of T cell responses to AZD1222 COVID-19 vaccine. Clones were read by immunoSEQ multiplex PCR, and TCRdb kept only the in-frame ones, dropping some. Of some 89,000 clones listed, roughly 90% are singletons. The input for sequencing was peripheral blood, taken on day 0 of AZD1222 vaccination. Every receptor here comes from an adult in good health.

CDR3 coding DNA: TGCAGCTCGAAGCAAGGACCGGCCCAAGAGACCCAGTACTTC. It codes for CSSKQGPAQETQYF. The chain links TRBV29-1 to TRBJ2-5; D remains unclear. This CDR3 has 14 residues. Germline assignment: CDR1 SQVTM and CDR2 ANQGSEA. Deletions cut 8 bases from V and 1 base from J, with 17 bases between.

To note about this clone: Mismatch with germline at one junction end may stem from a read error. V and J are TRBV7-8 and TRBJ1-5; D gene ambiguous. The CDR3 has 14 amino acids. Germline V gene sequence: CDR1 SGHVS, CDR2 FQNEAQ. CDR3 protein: CASSLASSNQPQHF. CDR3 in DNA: TGTGCCAGCAGCCTAGCGAGTTCCAATCAGCCCCAGCATTTT.

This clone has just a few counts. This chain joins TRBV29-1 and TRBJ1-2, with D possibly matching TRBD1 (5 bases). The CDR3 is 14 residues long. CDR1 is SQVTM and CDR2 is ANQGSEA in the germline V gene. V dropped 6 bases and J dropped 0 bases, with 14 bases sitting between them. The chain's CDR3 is CSVYTGPPNYGYTF. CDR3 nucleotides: TGCAGCGTATATACAGGACCCCCTAACTATGGCTACACCTTC. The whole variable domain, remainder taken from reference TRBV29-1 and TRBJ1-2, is SAVISQKPSRDICQRGTSLTIQCQVDSQVTMMFWYRQQPGQSLTLIATANQGSEATYESGFVIDKFPISRPNLTFSTLTVSNMSPEDSSIYLCSVYTGPPNYGYTFGSGTRLTVV.